The entry that follows covers one T cell receptor (beta chain) sequence. Its cognate antigen is unknown. The sample comes from a study of cytomegalovirus exposure and HLA in healthy donors. Across the study: The same platform was used for the 90 to 150 validation repertoires as for the 666 first-cohort repertoires, as reported in a later analysis. Findings and limits, study-wide: The study found most TCR sequences rare, yet found some public TCRs in many donors.

TCRdb's copy holds only in-frame clones and misses some; the assay was immunoSEQ multiplex PCR. Of around 240,000 clones listed, roughly 90% are singletons. The TCR was taken from a young woman in good health and CMV-seronegative. The source material was PBMCs.

The CDR3 reads CASSPSDSARPMAYGYTF. The CDR3 DNA follows: TGTGCCAGCAGCCCCTCGGACAGCGCTCGGCCGATGGCCTATGGCTACACCTTC. The rearrangement links TRBV5-4 to TRBJ1-2; D possibly corresponds to TRBD1 (6 bases). The CDR3 sequence is 18 residues long. The germline V gene encodes CDR1 SGHNT and CDR2 YYREEE (reference sequence). Trimming removed 4 bases from V and 4 bases from J, with 26 bases in between.